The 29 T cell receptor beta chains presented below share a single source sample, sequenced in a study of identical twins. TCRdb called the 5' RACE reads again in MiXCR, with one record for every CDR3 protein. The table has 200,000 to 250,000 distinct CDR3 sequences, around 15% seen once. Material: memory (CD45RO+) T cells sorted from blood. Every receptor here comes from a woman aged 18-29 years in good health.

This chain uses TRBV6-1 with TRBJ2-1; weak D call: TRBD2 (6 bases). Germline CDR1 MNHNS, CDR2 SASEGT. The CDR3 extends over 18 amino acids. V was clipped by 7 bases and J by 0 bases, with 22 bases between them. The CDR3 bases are TGTGCCAGCACACCAACCCCCGGGACTCAAAGCTCCTACAATGAGCAGTTCTTC. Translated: CASTPTPGTQSSYNEQFF.

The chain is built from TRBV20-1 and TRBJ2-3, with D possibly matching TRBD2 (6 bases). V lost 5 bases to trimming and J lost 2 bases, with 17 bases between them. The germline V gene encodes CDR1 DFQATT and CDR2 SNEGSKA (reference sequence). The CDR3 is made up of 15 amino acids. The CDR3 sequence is CSAAPSAGNTDTQYF. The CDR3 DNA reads TGCAGTGCTGCCCCCTCGGCGGGGAACACAGATACGCAGTATTTT.

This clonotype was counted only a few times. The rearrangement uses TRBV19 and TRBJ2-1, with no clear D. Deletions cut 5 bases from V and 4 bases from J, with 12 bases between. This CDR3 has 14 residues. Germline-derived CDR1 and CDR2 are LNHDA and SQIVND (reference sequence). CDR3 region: CASSPLADYNEQFF. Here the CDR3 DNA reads TGTGCCAGTAGTCCGTTAGCCGATTACAATGAGCAGTTCTTC. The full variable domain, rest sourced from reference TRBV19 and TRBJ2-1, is DGGITQSPKYLFRKEGQNVTLSCEQNLNHDAMYWYRQDPGQGLRLIYYSQIVNDFQKGDIAEGYSVSREKKESFPLTVTSAQKNPTAFYLCASSPLADYNEQFFGPGTRLTVL.

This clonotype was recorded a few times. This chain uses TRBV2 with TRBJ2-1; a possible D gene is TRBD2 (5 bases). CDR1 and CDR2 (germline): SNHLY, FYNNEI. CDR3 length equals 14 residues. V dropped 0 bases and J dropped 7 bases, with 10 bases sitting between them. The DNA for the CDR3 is TGTGCCAGCAGTGAAGCGCGTGCGGGTAATGAGCAGTTCTTC. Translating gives CASSEARAGNEQFF.

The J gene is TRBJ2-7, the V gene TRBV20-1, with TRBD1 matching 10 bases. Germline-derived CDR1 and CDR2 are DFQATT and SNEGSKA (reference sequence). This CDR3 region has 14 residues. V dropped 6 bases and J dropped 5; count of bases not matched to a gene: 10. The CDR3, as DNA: TGCAGTGCGGTCGGGACAGGGGCGGCCCACGAGCAGTACTTC. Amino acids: CSAVGTGAAHEQYF.

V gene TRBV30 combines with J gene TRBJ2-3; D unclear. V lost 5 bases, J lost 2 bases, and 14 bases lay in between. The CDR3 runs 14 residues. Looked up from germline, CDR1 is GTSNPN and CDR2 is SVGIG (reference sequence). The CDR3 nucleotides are TGTGCCTGGGGGAAAAGGTCAAACACAGATACGCAGTATTTT. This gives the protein CAWGKRSNTDTQYF. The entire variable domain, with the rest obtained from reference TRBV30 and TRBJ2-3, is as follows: SQTIHQWPATLVQPVGSPLSLECTVEGTSNPNLYWYRQAAGRGLQLLFYSVGIGQISSEVPQNLSASRPQDRQFILSSKKLLLSDSGFYLCAWGKRSNTDTQYFGPGTRLTVL.

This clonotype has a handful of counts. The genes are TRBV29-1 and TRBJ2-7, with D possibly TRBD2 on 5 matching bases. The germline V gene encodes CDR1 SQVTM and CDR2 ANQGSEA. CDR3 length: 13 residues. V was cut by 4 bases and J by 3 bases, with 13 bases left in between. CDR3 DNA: TGCAGCGTTGGGTATGGAGGTTTCTACGAGCAGTACTTC. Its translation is CSVGYGGFYEQYF.

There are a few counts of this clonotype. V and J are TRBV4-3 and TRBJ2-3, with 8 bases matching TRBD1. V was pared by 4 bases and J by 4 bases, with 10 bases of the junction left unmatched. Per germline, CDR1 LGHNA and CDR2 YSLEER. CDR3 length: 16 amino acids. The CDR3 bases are TGCGCCAGCAGCCGACTGGGACAGGCCGCAGCAGATACGCAGTATTTT. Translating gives CASSRLGQAAADTQYF.

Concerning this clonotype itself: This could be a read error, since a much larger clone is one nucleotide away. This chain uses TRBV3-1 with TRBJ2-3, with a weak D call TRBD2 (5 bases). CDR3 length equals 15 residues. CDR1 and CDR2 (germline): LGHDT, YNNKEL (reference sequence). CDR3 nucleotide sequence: TGTGACAGCAGCCAAGAGGTTGGGCCTCGGAGGACGCAGTATTTT. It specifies CDSSQEVGPRRTQYF.

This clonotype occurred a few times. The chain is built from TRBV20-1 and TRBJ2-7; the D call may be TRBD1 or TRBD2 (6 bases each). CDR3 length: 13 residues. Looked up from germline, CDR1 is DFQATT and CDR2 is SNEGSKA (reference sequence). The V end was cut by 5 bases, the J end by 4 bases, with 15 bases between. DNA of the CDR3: TGCAGTGCTCAGAAAACAGGGAGGTACGAGCAGTACTTC. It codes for CSAQKTGRYEQYF.

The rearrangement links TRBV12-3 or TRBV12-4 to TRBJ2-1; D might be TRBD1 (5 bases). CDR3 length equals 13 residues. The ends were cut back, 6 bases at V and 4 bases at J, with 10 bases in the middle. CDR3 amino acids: CASRLREYNEQFF. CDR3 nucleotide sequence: TGTGCCAGCAGACTCAGGGAATACAATGAGCAGTTCTTC.

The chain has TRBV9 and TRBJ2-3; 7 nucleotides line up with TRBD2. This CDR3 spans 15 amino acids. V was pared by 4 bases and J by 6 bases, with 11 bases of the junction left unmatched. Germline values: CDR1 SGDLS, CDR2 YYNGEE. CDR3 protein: CASSLSGTLTDTQYF. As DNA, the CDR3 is TGTGCCAGCAGCCTCAGCGGGACTTTGACGGATACGCAGTATTTT.

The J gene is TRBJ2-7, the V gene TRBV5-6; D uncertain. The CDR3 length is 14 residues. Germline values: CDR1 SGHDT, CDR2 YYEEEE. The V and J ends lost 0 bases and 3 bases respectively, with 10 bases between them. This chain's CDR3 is CASSLVGEGYEQYF. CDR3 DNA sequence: TGTGCCAGCAGCTTGGTTGGGGAAGGCTACGAGCAGTACTTC.

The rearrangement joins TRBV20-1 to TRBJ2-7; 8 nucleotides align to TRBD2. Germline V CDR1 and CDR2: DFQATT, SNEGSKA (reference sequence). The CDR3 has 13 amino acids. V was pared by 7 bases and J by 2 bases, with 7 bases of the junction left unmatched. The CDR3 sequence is CSVPRGGPYEQYF. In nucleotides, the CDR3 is TGCAGTGTCCCCCGGGGGGGACCCTACGAGCAGTACTTC.

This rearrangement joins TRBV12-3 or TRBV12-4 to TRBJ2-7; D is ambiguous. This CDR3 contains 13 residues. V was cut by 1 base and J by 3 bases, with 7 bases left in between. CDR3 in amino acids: CASSLGQYYEQYF. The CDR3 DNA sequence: TGTGCCAGCAGTTTAGGGCAGTACTACGAGCAGTACTTC.

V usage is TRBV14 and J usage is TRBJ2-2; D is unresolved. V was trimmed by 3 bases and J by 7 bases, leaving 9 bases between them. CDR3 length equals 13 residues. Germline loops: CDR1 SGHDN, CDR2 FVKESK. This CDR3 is CASSQSRSGELFF. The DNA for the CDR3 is TGTGCCAGCAGCCAGAGTAGGAGCGGGGAGCTGTTTTTT.

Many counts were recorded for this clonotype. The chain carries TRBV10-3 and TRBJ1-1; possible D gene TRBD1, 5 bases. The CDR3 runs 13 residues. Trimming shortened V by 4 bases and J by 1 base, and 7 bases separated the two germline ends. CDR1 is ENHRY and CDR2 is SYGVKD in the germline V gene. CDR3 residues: CAISAQGNTEAFF. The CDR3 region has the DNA TGTGCCATCAGTGCTCAGGGGAACACTGAAGCTTTCTTT.

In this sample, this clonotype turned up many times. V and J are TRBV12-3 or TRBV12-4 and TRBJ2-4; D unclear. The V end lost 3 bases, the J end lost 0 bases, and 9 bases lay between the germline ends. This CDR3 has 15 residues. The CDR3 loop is CASSLGGLAKNIQYF. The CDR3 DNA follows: TGTGCCAGCAGTTTGGGCGGCCTAGCCAAAAACATTCAGTACTTC.

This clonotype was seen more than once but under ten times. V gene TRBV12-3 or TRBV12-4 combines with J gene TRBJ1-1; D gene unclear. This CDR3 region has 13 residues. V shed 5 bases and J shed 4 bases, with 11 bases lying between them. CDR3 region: CASSRRRGTEAFF. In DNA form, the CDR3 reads TGTGCCAGCAGTCGTCGTCGTGGCACTGAAGCTTTCTTT.

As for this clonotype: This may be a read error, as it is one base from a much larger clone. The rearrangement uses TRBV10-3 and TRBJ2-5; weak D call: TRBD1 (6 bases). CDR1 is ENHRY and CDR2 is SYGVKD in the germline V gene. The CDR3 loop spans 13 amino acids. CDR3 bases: TGTGACATCAGAACCGGGACAAAGGAGACCCAGTACTTC. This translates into CDIRTGTKETQYF.

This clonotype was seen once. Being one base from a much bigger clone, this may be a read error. The CDR3 DNA is TGCGGCGTTTCCCCCCAAGACAGGGGAAACAATGAGCAGTTCTTC. This codes for CGVSPQDRGNNEQFF. J is TRBJ2-1 and V is TRBV29-1, with 8 bases identical to TRBD1. The CDR3 covers 15 residues. Germline V gene sequence: CDR1 SQVTM, CDR2 ANQGSEA.

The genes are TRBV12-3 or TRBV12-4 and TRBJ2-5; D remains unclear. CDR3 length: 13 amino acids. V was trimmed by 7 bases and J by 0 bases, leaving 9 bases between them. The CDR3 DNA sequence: TGTGCCAGCATGGTGAGCGACCAAGAGACCCAGTACTTC. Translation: CASMVSDQETQYF.

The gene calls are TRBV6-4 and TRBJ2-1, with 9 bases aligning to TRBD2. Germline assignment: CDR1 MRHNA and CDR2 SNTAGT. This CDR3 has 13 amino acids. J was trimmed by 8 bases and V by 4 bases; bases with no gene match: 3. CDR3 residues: CASSVGTSYEQFF. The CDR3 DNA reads TGTGCCAGCAGTGTAGGGACTAGCTATGAGCAGTTCTTC.

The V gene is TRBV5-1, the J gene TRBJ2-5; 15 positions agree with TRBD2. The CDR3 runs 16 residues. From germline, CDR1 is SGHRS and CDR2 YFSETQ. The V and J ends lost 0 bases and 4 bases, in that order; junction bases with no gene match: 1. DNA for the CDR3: TGCGCCAGCAGCTTGGGGACTAGCGGGAGGGTAGAGACCCAGTACTTC. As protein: CASSLGTSGRVETQYF.

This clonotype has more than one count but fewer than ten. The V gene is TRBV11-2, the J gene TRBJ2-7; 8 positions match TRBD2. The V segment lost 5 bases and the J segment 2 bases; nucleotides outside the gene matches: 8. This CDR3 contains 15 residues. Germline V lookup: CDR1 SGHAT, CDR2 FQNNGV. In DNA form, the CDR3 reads TGTGCCAGCAGCGTCCTCCAGCGGGGGCCCTACGAGCAGTACTTC. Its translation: CASSVLQRGPYEQYF.

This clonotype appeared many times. The CDR3 spells CASSQDRGDTEAFF. For the CDR3, the DNA is TGTGCCAGCAGCCAAGATAGGGGTGACACTGAAGCTTTCTTT. The J gene is TRBJ1-1, the V gene TRBV4-2; D is possibly TRBD1 (5 bases). V shed 0 bases and J shed 3 bases, with 8 bases lying between them. The CDR3 has 14 residues. The germline V gene has CDR1 LGHNA and CDR2 YNFKEQ.

The CDR3 DNA sequence: TGTGCCAGCGTCGAGAGACAGCCTGGGCATTTT. It yields the protein CASVERQPGHF. This chain connects TRBV12-3 or TRBV12-4 to TRBJ1-5, with TRBD1 as a possible D gene (5 bases). V was trimmed by 8 bases and J by 15 bases, leaving 17 bases between them. The CDR3 is 11 amino acids.

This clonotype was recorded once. The CDR3 bases are TGCGCCAGCAGCCAGGGACGATTAGACTACGAGCAGTACTTC. It yields the protein CASSQGRLDYEQYF. The chain has TRBV4-3 and TRBJ2-7; D assignment may be TRBD1 or TRBD2 (5 bases each). CDR3 length: 14 amino acids. V was trimmed by 3 bases and J by 3 bases, leaving 12 bases between them. CDR1 and CDR2 from the germline V gene are LGHNA and YSLEER.

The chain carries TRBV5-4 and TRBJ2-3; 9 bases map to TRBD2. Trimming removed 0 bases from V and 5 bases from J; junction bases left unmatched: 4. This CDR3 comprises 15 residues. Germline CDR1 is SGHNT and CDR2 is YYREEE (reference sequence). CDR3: CASSLVAGEKDTQYF. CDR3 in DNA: TGTGCCAGCAGCTTGGTAGCGGGAGAGAAAGATACGCAGTATTTT.